The 20 T cell receptor beta chains below come from one sample, sequenced in a study of CD8 T cells in Susac syndrome. cDNA came from about 0.46 to 1 ug RNA primed by random hexamers. TCRdb ran MiXCR on the immunoSEQ multiplex PCR reads and lists one entry per CDR3 protein. The table has roughly 250,000 distinct CDR3 sequences, almost 97% seen once. Material: CD4+ T cells from PBMCs. These receptors all stem from a human donor with Susac syndrome.

This chain joins TRBV3-1 and TRBJ1-5, with D uncertain. Trimming pared 0 bases from V and 2 bases from J, leaving 8 bases between. Germline V gives CDR1 LGHDT, CDR2 YNNKEL (reference sequence). This CDR3 region has 15 residues. The CDR3 loop reads CASSQDSSRNQPQHF. CDR3 nucleotide sequence: TGTGCCAGCAGCCAAGATTCGAGTCGCAATCAGCCCCAGCATTTT.

This clonotype was picked up one time. The chain has TRBV28 and TRBJ1-1; perhaps TRBD1 as D (5 bases). Trimming cost V 10 bases and J 6 bases, with 18 bases left between them. The CDR3 sequence is 13 residues long. Germline V gives CDR1 MDHEN, CDR2 SYDVKM. CDR3 DNA: TGTGCCATCTATCGGGGGTTCAGGTCTGAAGCTTTCTTT. Residues: CAIYRGFRSEAFF.

CDR3 residues: CSARLRVGEQYF. DNA of the CDR3: TGCAGTGCTAGACTCAGGGTGGGCGAGCAGTACTTC. The chain couples TRBV20-1 to TRBJ2-7; D is possibly TRBD1 (5 bases). Per germline, CDR1 DFQATT and CDR2 SNEGSKA (reference sequence). The CDR3 runs to 12 residues. V lost 2 bases and J lost 6, with 11 bases in between.

There are a few counts of this clonotype. V usage is TRBV15 and J usage is TRBJ1-2; 8 bases fit TRBD1. J was trimmed by 3 bases and V by 3 bases; bases with no gene match: 0. The germline V gene has CDR1 LNHNV and CDR2 YYDKDF (reference sequence). The CDR3 totals 13 residues. Here the CDR3 DNA reads TGTGCCACCAGCAGGGACAGGGACTATGGCTACACCTTC. The encoded protein is CATSRDRDYGYTF.

The chain recombines TRBV28 with TRBJ2-7; 8 nucleotides align to TRBD1. From germline, CDR1 is MDHEN and CDR2 SYDVKM. Unmatched junction bases numbered 8, after V lost 5 bases and J lost 2 bases. CDR3 length: 15 residues. The CDR3 reads CASSLDRAVAYEQYF. The DNA of the CDR3 is TGTGCCAGCAGTCTGGACAGGGCAGTGGCCTACGAGCAGTACTTC. Variable domain in full (rest from reference TRBV28 and TRBJ2-7): DVKVTQSSRYLVKRTGEKVFLECVQDMDHENMFWYRQDPGLGLRLIYFSYDVKMKEKGDIPEGYSVSREKKERFSLILESASTNQTSMYLCASSLDRAVAYEQYFGPGTRLTVT.

V gene TRBV5-1 combines with J gene TRBJ2-1; no reliable D call. This CDR3 contains 14 residues. The ends were cut back, 1 base at V and 8 bases at J, with 13 bases in the middle. Germline V CDR1 and CDR2: SGHRS, YFSETQ. The CDR3 loop is CASSLSLSVDEQFF. In DNA, the CDR3 is TGCGCCAGCAGCTTGTCCCTGTCAGTCGATGAGCAGTTCTTC.

CDR3 nucleotide sequence: TGTGCCAGTACCTTGCTCCAAGGGGGGTTTAGTCAGCCCCAGCATTTT. Amino acids: CASTLLQGGFSQPQHF. J is TRBJ1-5 and V is TRBV19, with a tentative D call TRBD1 (6 bases). This CDR3 contains 16 residues. Between the trimmed V and J ends, which lost 7 bases and 6 bases, there was a span of 22 bases. Germline CDR1 is LNHDA and CDR2 is SQIVND (reference sequence). Filled out from reference TRBV19 and TRBJ1-5, the complete variable domain reads DGGITQSPKYLFRKEGQNVTLSCEQNLNHDAMYWYRQDPGQGLRLIYYSQIVNDFQKGDIAEGYSVSREKKESFPLTVTSAQKNPTAFYLCASTLLQGGFSQPQHFGDGTRLSIL.

This chain uses TRBV20-1 with TRBJ2-2, with 10 bases lining up with TRBD2. Unmatched junction bases numbered 11, after V lost 1 base and J lost 3 bases. Germline CDR1 is DFQATT and CDR2 is SNEGSKA (reference sequence). The CDR3 totals 18 residues. The CDR3 region has the DNA TGCAGTGCTAGAGGGCTAGCGGGAGCGTGGTCGGACACCGGGGAGCTGTTTTTT. As protein: CSARGLAGAWSDTGELFF.

The V call is TRBV27, the J call TRBJ2-5, with D possibly being TRBD1 (7 bases). The V and J ends lost 4 bases and 7 bases respectively, with 13 bases between them. The CDR3 runs to 13 residues. In germline, CDR1 is MNHEY, CDR2 SMNVEV (reference sequence). The CDR3 loop is CASSWGQGGTQYF. CDR3 in DNA: TGTGCCAGCAGTTGGGGGCAGGGGGGGACCCAGTACTTC.

The genes are TRBV6-5 and TRBJ1-1, with D unclear. This CDR3 region has 17 residues. Germline assignment: CDR1 MNHEY and CDR2 SVGAGI. V was clipped by 2 bases and J by 5 bases, with 21 bases between them. CDR3 nucleotides: TGTGCCAGCAGTTACCAAGGTTGGGCCCCGAGGGAGACTGAAGCTTTCTTT. Translated, it gives CASSYQGWAPRETEAFF.

V is TRBV4-1 and J is TRBJ2-2; D is undetermined. Germline CDR1 and CDR2: MGHRA and YSYEKL. The CDR3 spans 17 residues. Deletions cut 1 base from V and 1 base from J, with 13 bases between. The CDR3 DNA is TGCGCCAGCAGCCAAGCCCTCCAACCAGTGAACACCGGGGAGCTGTTTTTT. It codes for CASSQALQPVNTGELFF.

The genes are TRBV4-2 and TRBJ2-2; D may be TRBD2 (5 bases). CDR3 length: 17 amino acids. V was pared by 6 bases and J by 6 bases, with 23 bases between. Germline CDR1 is LGHNA and CDR2 is YNFKEQ. CDR3 coding DNA: TGTGCCAGCAGACTCACCCTGAGGGAGCGGAGCGCCGGGGAGCTGTTTTTT. Its protein is CASRLTLRERSAGELFF.

The chain is built from TRBV4-1 and TRBJ2-3; 7 positions match TRBD1. This CDR3 spans 15 amino acids. J gave up 5 bases and V 0 bases, and 5 bases lay outside the gene matches. Germline-derived CDR1 and CDR2 are MGHRA and YSYEKL. The CDR3 sequence is CASSQDRGFLDTQYF. In nucleotides, the CDR3 is TGCGCCAGCAGCCAAGACAGGGGGTTTTTAGATACGCAGTATTTT.

The chain recombines TRBV3-1 with TRBJ2-7; perhaps TRBD1 as D (5 bases). This CDR3 is built from 13 residues. Per germline, CDR1 LGHDT and CDR2 YNNKEL (reference sequence). The ends were cut back, 4 bases at V and 3 bases at J, with 10 bases in the middle. CDR3 sequence: CASSLSRGYEQYF. For the CDR3, the DNA is TGTGCCAGCAGCCTCTCAAGGGGCTACGAGCAGTACTTC.

This clonotype came up once. The chain carries TRBV25-1 and TRBJ2-1; a weak D match, TRBD1 (6 bases). The V and J ends lost 4 bases and 2 bases respectively, with 9 bases between them. Germline V gene data show CDR1 as MGHDK and CDR2 as SYGVNS. This CDR3 region has 14 residues. The CDR3 sequence is CASSAAGAYNEQFF. Here the CDR3 DNA reads TGTGCCAGCAGTGCGGCAGGGGCCTACAATGAGCAGTTCTTC.

This chain connects TRBV11-2 to TRBJ2-2, with TRBD2 matching 14 bases. The CDR3 length is 17 residues. Per the germline V gene, CDR1 is SGHAT and CDR2 is FQNNGV. Trimming cost V 5 bases and J 3 bases; bases outside gene matches: 5. The CDR3 bases are TGTGCCAGCAGCCTGACTAGCGGGAGGGCCGACACCGGGGAGCTGTTTTTT. It specifies CASSLTSGRADTGELFF.

The rearrangement uses TRBV9 and TRBJ1-2; perhaps TRBD1 as D (6 bases). Trimming pared 0 bases from V and 7 bases from J, leaving 13 bases between. Germline V gene lookup returns CDR1 SGDLS and CDR2 YYNGEE. The CDR3 spans 14 residues. CDR3 nucleotides: TGTGCCAGCAGCGTAGTAACAGGGAGCCTTGGCTACACCTTC. Translated, it gives CASSVVTGSLGYTF.

V is TRBV14 and J is TRBJ2-1; D remains unclear. This CDR3 contains 13 residues. Germline CDR1 reads SGHDN; CDR2 reads FVKESK. The ends were cut back, 8 bases at V and 4 bases at J, with 12 bases in the middle. CDR3 sequence reads: CASGDVLYNEQFF. CDR3 bases: TGTGCCAGCGGCGATGTTCTATACAATGAGCAGTTCTTC.

This clonotype came up once. The V gene is TRBV28, the J gene TRBJ2-5; D call uncertain. The germline CDR1 and CDR2 sequences are MDHEN and SYDVKM. The CDR3 totals 14 residues. The germline V and J ends were trimmed by 10 bases and 5 bases, with 20 bases remaining between them. The CDR3 DNA is TGTGCCACCCGGACGCGTCAAGCAATTGAGACCCAGTACTTC. It is translated as CATRTRQAIETQYF.

The chain uses TRBV29-1 and TRBJ1-2; D possibly corresponds to TRBD1 (6 bases). V lost 2 bases and J lost 5, with 6 bases in between. This CDR3 has 11 residues. CDR1 and CDR2 (germline): SQVTM, ANQGSEA. This CDR3 is CSVERGYGYTF. The DNA for the CDR3 is TGCAGCGTTGAAAGGGGGTATGGCTACACCTTC.